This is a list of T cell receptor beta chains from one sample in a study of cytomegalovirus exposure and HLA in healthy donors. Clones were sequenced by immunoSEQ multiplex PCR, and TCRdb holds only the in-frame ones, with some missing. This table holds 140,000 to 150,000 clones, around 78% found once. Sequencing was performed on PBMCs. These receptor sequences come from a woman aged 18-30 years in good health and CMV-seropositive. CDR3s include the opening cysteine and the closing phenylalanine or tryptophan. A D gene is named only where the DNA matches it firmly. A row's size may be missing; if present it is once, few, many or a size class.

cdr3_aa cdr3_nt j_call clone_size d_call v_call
CASSVGTVSGYTF TGTGCCAGCAGCGTAGGGACAGTTAGCGGCTACACCTTC TRBJ1-2 . TRBD1 TRBV5-6
CASSFRGNQPQHF TGTGCCAGCAGTTTTCGGGGAAATCAGCCCCAGCATTTT TRBJ1-5 . . TRBV27
CASSTLQGTYGYTF TGTGCCAGCAGTACTTTACAGGGTACCTATGGCTACACCTTC TRBJ1-2 . . TRBV6-6
CASGRVDGYTF TGTGCCAGTGGGAGGGTAGATGGCTACACCTTC TRBJ1-2 . . TRBV19
CASSQDSLSGNTIYF TGCGCCAGCAGCCAGGACAGTCTCTCTGGAAACACCATATATTTT TRBJ1-3 . . TRBV4-1
CASSPRGGTGANVLTF TGTGCCAGTAGCCCTAGGGGGGGAACTGGGGCCAACGTCCTGACTTTC TRBJ2-6 . . TRBV19
CASSVFRSGYTF TGTGCCAGCAGCGTATTTAGGAGCGGCTACACCTTC TRBJ1-2 . . TRBV7-2
CASTRQGMNTEAFF TGTGCCAGCACCCGACAGGGGATGAACACTGAAGCTTTCTTT TRBJ1-1 . TRBD1 TRBV6-5
CASSDLTGFEPPLHF TGTGCCAGCAGTGATTTGACAGGGTTTGAGCCACCCCTCCACTTT TRBJ1-6 . TRBD1 TRBV6-6
CASSLVWAGWNTEAFF TGTGCCAGCAGCTTGGTATGGGCGGGGTGGAACACTGAAGCTTTCTTT TRBJ1-1 . . TRBV5-6
CASSPIRGGLHEQFF TGTGCCAGCAGTCCCATCCGGGGGGGCCTCCACGAGCAGTTCTTC TRBJ2-1 . TRBD2 TRBV27
CASRQDLNQPQHF TGTGCCAGCAGACAGGACCTCAATCAGCCCCAGCATTTT TRBJ1-5 . . TRBV6-6
CASSPRSGGEITDTQYF TGCGCCAGCAGTCCAAGGAGCGGAGGGGAGATCACAGATACGCAGTATTTT TRBJ2-3 few . TRBV4-3
CASSSVNSPLHF TGTGCCAGCAGCTCCGTTAATTCACCCCTCCACTTT TRBJ1-6 . . TRBV5-4
CASSLGPSSGANVLTF TGCGCCAGCAGCTTGGGTCCGAGCTCTGGGGCCAACGTCCTGACTTTC TRBJ2-6 . . TRBV5-1
CASSETGYEQYF TGTGCCAGCAGTGAGACAGGGTACGAGCAGTACTTC TRBJ2-7 . TRBD1 TRBV6-1
CASSQAGGETQYF TGTGCCAGCAGCCAAGCTGGGGGCGAGACCCAGTACTTC TRBJ2-5 once . TRBV4-2
CASSYAEGAYEQYF TGTGCCAGCAGTTACGCGGAGGGGGCCTACGAGCAGTACTTC TRBJ2-7 few . TRBV6-5
CASSQGGTALGYTF TGTGCCAGCAGCCAGGGCGGGACAGCTCTTGGCTACACCTTC TRBJ1-2 . TRBD1 TRBV7-8
CASSLPGAGELFF TGTGCCAGCAGCTTGCCAGGGGCCGGGGAGCTGTTTTTT TRBJ2-2 . . TRBV5-4
CAANRDSYNEQFF TGTGCCGCCAACCGGGACAGCTACAATGAGCAGTTCTTC TRBJ2-1 . . TRBV21-1
CASSTGDRGRIKTQYF TGCGCCAGCAGCACAGGGGACAGGGGGAGGATTAAGACCCAGTACTTC TRBJ2-5 . TRBD1 TRBV5-1
CASRADRGISYEQYF TGCGCCAGCAGAGCAGACAGGGGGATATCCTACGAGCAGTACTTC TRBJ2-7 . TRBD1 TRBV5-1
CASNQLIGEPQHF TGTGCCAGCAACCAGCTTATCGGGGAGCCCCAGCATTTT TRBJ1-5 . . TRBV7-2
CASSYFADRPGKLFF TGTGCCAGCAGTTACTTCGCCGACAGACCGGGAAAACTGTTTTTT TRBJ1-4 . . TRBV6-5
CASSLEAGGRGYGGYTF TGCGCCAGCAGCCTAGAGGCAGGAGGGCGGGGGTATGGCGGCTACACCTTC TRBJ1-2 . . TRBV5-1
CASRAGPETQYF TGTGCCAGCAGGGCGGGGCCTGAGACCCAGTACTTC TRBJ2-5 . . TRBV6-5
CASSPSDGNTIYF TGTGCCAGCAGTCCGAGCGACGGAAACACCATATATTTT TRBJ1-3 . . TRBV28
CASSSRQRDNIQYF TGTGCCAGCAGCTCGAGACAGCGCGACAACATTCAGTACTTC TRBJ2-4 . . TRBV7-8
CASSSGGTGLYGYTF TGCGCCAGCAGCTCCGGAGGGACAGGGCTCTATGGCTACACCTTC TRBJ1-2 . TRBD1 TRBV5-1
CASSLTALPSRSTDTQYF TGTGCCAGCAGCTTAACCGCCCTCCCCTCCCGGAGCACAGATACGCAGTATTTT TRBJ2-3 . . TRBV7-2
CASSFSSGGASDTQYF TGTGCCAGCAGCTTTAGTAGCGGGGGGGCAAGTGATACGCAGTATTTT TRBJ2-3 . TRBD2 TRBV11-2
CAWNPGGQTQYF TGTGCCTGGAACCCGGGGGGGCAAACCCAGTACTTC TRBJ2-5 . TRBD2 TRBV30
CATSRVGEGDYGYTF TGTGCCACCAGCAGAGTAGGGGAGGGGGATTATGGCTACACCTTC TRBJ1-2 . . TRBV15
CASSLVSSGGDSSYNEQFF TGCGCCAGCAGCTTGGTCTCTAGCGGGGGCGACAGCTCCTACAATGAGCAGTTCTTC TRBJ2-1 . TRBD2 TRBV5-1
CASSAASGGGYNEQFF TGTGCCAGCAGTGCCGCTAGCGGGGGGGGGTACAATGAGCAGTTCTTC TRBJ2-1 once TRBD2 TRBV6-1
CASTGQGAYEQYF TGTGCCAGCACGGGACAGGGGGCCTACGAGCAGTACTTC TRBJ2-7 . TRBD1 TRBV2
CASSFNSYEQYF TGTGCCAGCAGCTTCAATAGCTACGAGCAGTACTTC TRBJ2-7 . . TRBV7-9
CASSEGGGANQPQHF TGTGCCAGCAGTGAAGGGGGCGGGGCCAATCAGCCCCAGCATTTT TRBJ1-5 . . TRBV6-1
CASSLGQRGIPQPQHF TGTGCCAGCAGCCTCGGACAGAGGGGAATACCTCAGCCCCAGCATTTT TRBJ1-5 . . TRBV7-9
CASSSGQGPGRETQYF TGCGCCAGCAGCTCCGGCCAGGGGCCTGGGAGAGAGACCCAGTACTTC TRBJ2-5 . . TRBV5-1
CAISGGGTNTQYF TGTGCCATCAGTGGCGGGGGGACCAATACGCAGTATTTT TRBJ2-3 . TRBD2 TRBV10-3
CASSHEPQETQYF TGTGCCAGCAGTCACGAGCCCCAAGAGACCCAGTACTTC TRBJ2-5 . . TRBV6-5
CASSPRGGVNTEAFF TGTGCCAGCAGCCCCCGGGGAGGGGTAAACACTGAAGCTTTCTTT TRBJ1-1 . . TRBV7-2
CASSLGTVGYEKLFF TGTGCCAGCAGCCTCGGGACAGTCGGGTACGAAAAACTGTTTTTT TRBJ1-4 . TRBD1 TRBV4-2